The 28 T cell receptor beta chains listed next were all sequenced from one sample in a study of CD8+CD57+ T cells in acquired aplastic anemia. Profiling of TCR beta VDJ combinations and CDR3 sequences used genomic DNA as template. Via MiXCR, TCRdb re-called the reads, giving one row per CDR3 protein. The sample contains about 40,000 distinct CDR3 sequences, 60% to 70% of which appear only once. In patients chosen for sequencing, flow cytometry had shown CD8+CD57+ cell expansion. Material for sequencing was sorted CD4+, CD8+, or CD8+CD57+ T cells (not recorded which) from PBMCs. Receptors were obtained from a human donor with aplastic anemia.

Turning to this clonotype: An end of the junction does not agree with germline; a read error may underlie this. The chain carries TRBV19 and TRBJ1-3; D possibly corresponds to TRBD1 (5 bases). Germline V gene sequence: CDR1 LNHDA, CDR2 SQIVND (reference sequence). This CDR3 has 15 residues. The CDR3 region has the DNA TGTGCCAGGTGCAGGGACGGATTCTCTGGGAACACCATATATTTT. This codes for CARCRDGFSGNTIYF.

This clonotype was recorded at least ten times. The chain recombines TRBV6-1 with TRBJ2-7, with 9 bases lining up with TRBD1. The J segment lost 5 bases and the V segment lost 6 bases, leaving 11 bases of the junction unmatched. The CDR3 consists of 15 residues. The V gene's germline CDR1 is MNHNS and CDR2 SASEGT. The CDR3, as DNA: TGTGCCAGCAGCCAAAACAGGGGGCGCGTCCACGAGCAGTACTTC. This encodes CASSQNRGRVHEQYF.

The sample holds a few counts of this clonotype. The J gene is TRBJ1-2, the V gene TRBV24-1; D might be TRBD1 (5 bases). The CDR3 spans 12 residues. The ends were cut back, 3 bases at V and 4 bases at J, with 5 bases in the middle. The germline gives CDR1 KGHDR, CDR2 SFDVKD. CDR3 DNA sequence: TGTGCCACCAGTGATGGGGGCTATGGCTACACCTTC. This translates into CATSDGGYGYTF.

The chain employs TRBV19 and TRBJ1-1; no reliable D call. Trimming stripped 1 base from V and 6 bases from J, with 9 bases between. CDR3 length: 13 residues. Germline CDR1 reads LNHDA; CDR2 reads SQIVND (reference sequence). CDR3 sequence reads: CASSIAVDAEAFF. In DNA form, the CDR3 reads TGTGCCAGTAGTATAGCGGTCGACGCTGAAGCTTTCTTT.

This clonotype was detected many times. The gene calls are TRBV13 and TRBJ2-7; 9 positions agree with TRBD1. There are 17 residues in the CDR3. Looked up from germline, CDR1 is PRHDT and CDR2 is FYEKMQ (reference sequence). Trimming took 3 bases from V and 3 from J; bases not matched to a gene: 12. CDR3 sequence (DNA): TGTGCCAGCAGCTTCCCTACCGGGACAGGGACTTTCTACGAGCAGTACTTC. Its protein product is CASSFPTGTGTFYEQYF.

The V call is TRBV20-1, the J call TRBJ1-1, with 7 bases aligning to TRBD1. This CDR3 has 15 amino acids. In germline, CDR1 is DFQATT, CDR2 SNEGSKA (reference sequence). V lost 1 base and J lost 0; bases outside the gene matches: 5. The CDR3 loop is CSARGQGTMNTEAFF. The CDR3 DNA reads TGCAGTGCTAGAGGACAGGGCACCATGAACACTGAAGCTTTCTTT.

CDR3 in DNA: TGTGCCACCGGACAGGGCTACGAGCAGTACTTC. Its translation: CATGQGYEQYF. The chain couples TRBV19 to TRBJ2-7; 8 positions match TRBD1. This CDR3 spans 11 amino acids. Unmatched junction bases numbered 2, after V lost 10 bases and J lost 3 bases. CDR1 LNHDA and CDR2 SQIVND come from the germline V gene (reference sequence). The full variable domain, its missing parts supplied by reference TRBV19 and TRBJ2-7, is DGGITQSPKYLFRKEGQNVTLSCEQNLNHDAMYWYRQDPGQGLRLIYYSQIVNDFQKGDIAEGYSVSREKKESFPLTVTSAQKNPTAFYLCATGQGYEQYFGPGTRLTVT.

In its sample, this clonotype was seen once. The rearrangement links TRBV6-5 to TRBJ2-2; D may be TRBD2 (5 bases). Germline CDR1 and CDR2: MNHEY and SVGAGI. V was trimmed by 0 bases and J by 4 bases, leaving 9 bases between them. This CDR3 contains 15 residues. The CDR3 protein is CASSYSTGITGELFF. CDR3 nucleotides: TGTGCCAGCAGTTACTCGACGGGGATCACCGGGGAGCTGTTTTTT.

The V and J genes are TRBV15 and TRBJ2-7; D may be TRBD1 (6 bases). Trimming left V 0 bases short and J 0 bases short, with 12 bases between. The germline V gene has CDR1 LNHNV and CDR2 YYDKDF (reference sequence). The CDR3 has 16 amino acids. The CDR3 coding sequence is TGTGCCACCAGCAGAGAGTGGCCAGGGGCCTCCTACGAGCAGTACTTC. Its protein product is CATSREWPGASYEQYF. Filled out from reference TRBV15 and TRBJ2-7, the complete variable domain reads DAMVIQNPRYQVTQFGKPVTLSCSQTLNHNVMYWYQQKSSQAPKLLFHYYDKDFNNEADTPDNFQSRRPNTSFCFLDIRSPGLGDTAMYLCATSREWPGASYEQYFGPGTRLTVT.

The sample holds a few counts of this clonotype. The chain uses TRBV7-8 and TRBJ2-7; D gene unclear. The CDR3 length is 13 residues. Germline CDR1 and CDR2: SGHVS and FQNEAQ. Trimming took 1 base from V and 3 from J, leaving 7 bases between them. As DNA, the CDR3 is TGTGCCAGCAGCTTAGGCGCCAGCTACGAGCAGTACTTC. Protein sequence: CASSLGASYEQYF. The variable domain in full, completed from reference TRBV7-8 and TRBJ2-7, reads GAGVSQSPRYKVAKRGQDVALRCDPISGHVSLFWYQQALGQGPEFLTYFQNEAQLDKSGLPSDRFFAERPEGSVSTLKIQRTQQEDSAVYLCASSLGASYEQYFGPGTRLTVT.

The CDR3 DNA reads as TGTGCCAGCAGCGGAGAGCGGGGGGGTTCCAATGAGCAGTTCTTC. Residues: CASSGERGGSNEQFF. The chain carries TRBV7-6 and TRBJ2-1; 10 bases align to TRBD2. V shed 5 bases and J 6 bases; nucleotides not matched to a gene: 7. From germline, CDR1 is SGHVS and CDR2 FNYEAQ. The CDR3 is made up of 15 amino acids.

This clonotype is a singleton in its sample. CDR3 nucleotide sequence: TGTGCCAGCGCCAGGGACTCCCATCGACCCCAGCATTTT. This gives the protein CASARDSHRPQHF. The rearrangement links TRBV19 to TRBJ1-5, with D possibly being TRBD1 (5 bases). Looked up from germline, CDR1 is LNHDA and CDR2 is SQIVND (reference sequence). This CDR3 spans 13 amino acids. V was trimmed by 9 bases and J by 10 bases, leaving 19 bases between them. Drawing the rest from reference TRBV19 and TRBJ1-5, the complete variable domain is DGGITQSPKYLFRKEGQNVTLSCEQNLNHDAMYWYRQDPGQGLRLIYYSQIVNDFQKGDIAEGYSVSREKKESFPLTVTSAQKNPTAFYLCASARDSHRPQHFGDGTRLSIL.

On this clonotype itself: A junction boundary mismatches the germline segment, possibly from a read error. V and J are TRBV2 and TRBJ1-2; no clear D. CDR1 is SNHLY and CDR2 is FYNNEI in the germline V gene. The CDR3 totals 12 residues. CDR3 DNA sequence: TGTGCCAGCAGCGATGGAGGCTATGGCCACACCTTC. Encoded protein: CASSDGGYGHTF. Full variable domain (rest looked up from reference TRBV2 and TRBJ1-2): EPEVTQTPSHQVTQMGQEVILRCVPISNHLYFYWYRQILGQKVEFLVSFYNNEISEKSEIFDDQFSVERPDGSNFTLKIRSTKLEDSAMYFCASSDGGYGHTFGSGTRLTVV.

The sample holds many counts of this clonotype. The chain is built from TRBV6-1 and TRBJ2-5; the match to TRBD2 covers 11 bases. J gave up 1 base and V 5 bases, and 3 bases lay outside the gene matches. This CDR3 contains 15 residues. Germline V CDR1 and CDR2: MNHNS, SASEGT. The CDR3 here is CASSLAGGSQETQYF. The DNA of the CDR3 is TGTGCCAGCAGTCTAGCGGGGGGCAGCCAAGAGACCCAGTACTTC.

J is TRBJ2-3 and V is TRBV20-1; 7 bases are shared with TRBD2. Germline V CDR1 and CDR2: DFQATT, SNEGSKA (reference sequence). J lost 8 bases, V lost 6 bases, and 14 bases had no gene match. The CDR3 runs 14 residues. The CDR3 DNA is TGCAGTGCCGCCCCCCTAGTGCGCGGGGGTACGCAGTATTTT. Translated, it gives CSAAPLVRGGTQYF.

The gene calls are TRBV25-1 and TRBJ1-6; 9 bases are a match to TRBD1. Trimming at V came to 3 bases and at J to 2 bases, leaving 2 bases not matched to a gene. The CDR3 is made up of 16 amino acids. The germline CDR1 and CDR2 sequences are MGHDK and SYGVNS. In nucleotides, the CDR3 is TGTGCCAGCAGTGATACAGGGGGCCCCTATAATTCACCCCTCCACTTT. This encodes CASSDTGGPYNSPLHF.

This rearrangement joins TRBV5-1 to TRBJ1-1; no definite D call. The length of the CDR3 is 13 residues. CDR1 is SGHRS and CDR2 is YFSETQ in the germline V gene. The V and J ends lost 4 bases and 0 bases respectively, with 7 bases between them. Here the CDR3 reads CASSPQVNTEAFF. The DNA of the CDR3 is TGCGCCAGCAGCCCTCAAGTGAACACTGAAGCTTTCTTT.

J is TRBJ2-4 and V is TRBV20-1, with 12 bases fitting TRBD2. This CDR3 is 15 amino acids long. Looked up from germline, CDR1 is DFQATT and CDR2 is SNEGSKA (reference sequence). V shed 5 bases, J shed 6 bases, and the junction held 8 bases outside the gene matches. CDR3 nucleotides: TGCAGTGCTGAAAGACTAGCGGGAGCTAGAAACATTCAGTACTTC. Encoded protein: CSAERLAGARNIQYF.

The chain employs TRBV7-3 and TRBJ2-7; TRBD1 might be the D (5 bases). Germline lookup yields CDR1 SGHTA and CDR2 FQGTGA. The CDR3 sequence is 18 residues long. Trimming removed 5 bases from V and 3 bases from J, with 26 bases in between. CDR3 DNA sequence: TGTGCCAGCAGCACACCGTCCCCGCAAGGGGTCTCGGGCTACGAGCAGTACTTC. Its translation is CASSTPSPQGVSGYEQYF.

This clonotype has only a few counts. The V and J genes are TRBV7-8 and TRBJ2-7; D uncertain. V lost 4 bases and J lost 2, with 0 bases in between. The CDR3 loop spans 10 amino acids. Germline V gene lookup returns CDR1 SGHVS and CDR2 FQNEAQ. The CDR3 sequence is CASSSYEQYF. The CDR3 DNA is TGTGCCAGCAGCTCCTACGAGCAGTACTTC.

The table lists this clonotype with a count of one. At one end, the junction sequence differs from germline, possibly due to a read error. Written as DNA, the CDR3 is TGCGCCAGCGCACTTACACAGGGAACAGGAGAGACCCAGTACTTC. It encodes CASALTQGTGETQYF. J is TRBJ2-5 and V is TRBV7-8, with D possibly TRBD1 on 6 matching bases. This CDR3 comprises 15 residues. The germline V gene encodes CDR1 SGHVS and CDR2 FQNEAQ.

This clonotype showed up just a few times. A much more abundant neighbour one base away suggests this may be a read error. This chain uses TRBV9 with TRBJ2-1, with TRBD1 matching 8 bases. V lost 6 bases and J lost 2; bases outside the gene matches: 10. Germline loops: CDR1 SGDLS, CDR2 YYNGEE. The CDR3 consists of 16 residues. In DNA form, the CDR3 reads TGTGCCAGCAACCCACAGACAGGGGAGGCCTACAATGAGCAGTTCTTC. Its protein product is CASNPQTGEAYNEQFF.

The chain has TRBV29-1 and TRBJ2-3, with D perhaps TRBD2 (6 bases). CDR3 size: 14 residues. The V gene lost 6 bases and the J gene lost 0 bases, with 13 bases spanning the gap. The germline V gene has CDR1 SQVTM and CDR2 ANQGSEA. This CDR3 reads CSVSGGGSTDTQYF. Here the CDR3 DNA reads TGCAGCGTATCCGGGGGTGGTAGCACAGATACGCAGTATTTT.

V is TRBV2 and J is TRBJ1-1, with D unresolved. Trimming took off 2 bases at V and 4 bases at J, with 2 bases between the two ends. The CDR3 is 11 amino acids. Germline CDR1 reads SNHLY; CDR2 reads FYNNEI. CDR3 sequence (DNA): TGTGCCAGCAGTGAATCCACTGAAGCTTTCTTT. Translated, it gives CASSESTEAFF.

The sample holds a few counts of this clonotype. The chain has TRBV7-9 and TRBJ2-7, with D tentatively TRBD2 (5 bases). This CDR3 is 15 amino acids long. Trimming left V 4 bases short and J 1 base short, with 14 bases between. The germline V gene encodes CDR1 SEHNR and CDR2 FQNEAQ (reference sequence). The CDR3 is CASSSPRTGSYEQYF. The CDR3, as DNA: TGTGCCAGCAGCTCCCCCCGGACGGGATCCTACGAGCAGTACTTC. Looking up the rest from reference TRBV7-9 and TRBJ2-7 gives the full variable domain: DTGVSQNPRHKITKRGQNVTFRCDPISEHNRLYWYRQTLGQGPEFLTYFQNEAQLEKSRLLSDRFSAERPKGSFSTLEIQRTEQGDSAMYLCASSSPRTGSYEQYFGPGTRLTVT.

This sequence joins TRBV12-3 or TRBV12-4 and TRBJ1-3; unclear D gene. The CDR3 sequence is 16 residues long. Trimming pared 6 bases from V and 1 base from J, leaving 16 bases between. The CDR3 DNA is TGTGCCAGCAGCCTTCCCGTTACGCTATCTGGAAACACCATATATTTT. Translation: CASSLPVTLSGNTIYF.

V and J are TRBV30 and TRBJ1-1, with D perhaps matching TRBD1 (5 bases). Germline CDR1 is GTSNPN and CDR2 is SVGIG (reference sequence). The V gene lost 1 base and the J gene lost 10 bases, with 19 bases spanning the gap. The CDR3 runs to 14 residues. CDR3 region: CAWSGGRGREAAFF. The CDR3 DNA reads TGTGCCTGGAGTGGCGGAAGGGGCAGGGAGGCAGCTTTCTTT.

The sample holds a few counts of this clonotype. This chain connects TRBV29-1 to TRBJ1-5; D is possibly TRBD1 (6 bases). Germline lookup yields CDR1 SQVTM and CDR2 ANQGSEA. Between the trimmed V and J ends, which lost 4 bases and 3 bases, there was a span of 10 bases. The CDR3 spans 13 residues. This chain's CDR3 is CSVATGLNQPQHF. The CDR3 DNA follows: TGCAGCGTTGCGACAGGCCTCAATCAGCCCCAGCATTTT.